The clone carrying this TCR beta chain showed up just once. This sample is part of a study of blood T cell repertoires in COVID-19. Study summary: Samples taken during acute and convalescent COVID-19 were collected in the United States, Italy and Spain. T cells, B-cell-depleted T cells, or PBMCs provided the cDNA or gDNA that served as material.

Germline V CDR1 and CDR2: SGHRS, YFSETQ. J lost 6 bases, V lost 5 bases, and 5 bases had no gene match. The CDR3 covers 13 residues. Original analysis: Estimated nucleated cell counts came from reference gene primer amplification. Some clones are missing from TCRdb's copy, which holds only in-frame ones; the method was immunoSEQ multiplex PCR. For V, J and clone size, that table is used; D and trimming come from the DNA. Found here are 35,000 to 50,000 clones, 80% to 90% of them singletons; the top ten hold roughly 1.4%. The J gene is TRBJ1-2, the V gene TRBV5-1; 9 bases are shared with TRBD1. The receptor was derived from a middle-aged woman with acute or convalescent COVID-19. The sample comprised peripheral blood. In nucleotides, the CDR3 is TGCGCCAGCAGGGTGACAGGGGGTGATGGCTACACCTTC. Its translation is CASRVTGGDGYTF.